This T cell receptor beta chain was sequenced in a study of cytomegalovirus exposure and HLA in healthy donors. The study ran its PCR with 60 Vbeta and 13 Jbeta primers. Data came from immunoSEQ multiplex PCR; TCRdb stores just in-frame clones and leaves some out. The table lists around 170,000 clones, 80% of them singletons. The CDR3 totals 15 residues. Trimming took 2 bases from V and 3 from J; bases not matched to a gene: 5. From germline, CDR1 is MNHEY and CDR2 SVGAGI. V usage is TRBV6-5 and J usage is TRBJ2-3; 7 bases map to TRBD1. The sequencing input was PBMCs. This clonotype was sampled from a girl under 18 in good health and CMV-seropositive. CDR3 protein: CASSYATGKTDTQYF. The CDR3 DNA follows: TGTGCCAGCAGTTACGCGACAGGGAAGACAGATACGCAGTATTTT.